The 14 T cell receptor beta chains below all came from one sample that was sequenced in a study of T cells in Graves' hyperthyroidism and ophthalmopathy. RNA transcripts gave rise to amplified TCR beta CDR3 regions. In the first-round RT-PCR of the TCR CDR3, the HTBI primer set was used. TCRdb re-analysed the multiplex PCR reads in MiXCR, keeping a single row per CDR3 protein. The table lists 500,000 to 800,000 distinct CDR3 sequences, 14% of them singletons, with around 12% in the top ten. Source material: blood. The receptors were sampled from a woman aged 45-59 years with Graves' ophthalmopathy.

This clonotype was counted ten times or more. This rearrangement joins TRBV28 to TRBJ2-7; TRBD2 is a possible D gene (6 bases). V was cut by 4 bases and J by 12 bases, with 16 bases left in between. CDR3 size: 12 residues. Germline V gene sequence: CDR1 MDHEN, CDR2 SYDVKM. CDR3 amino acids: CASSSPGVYPYF. CDR3 nucleotides: TGTGCCAGCAGTTCCCCGGGGGTCTATCCGTACTTC. The whole variable domain, remainder taken from reference TRBV28 and TRBJ2-7, is DVKVTQSSRYLVKRTGEKVFLECVQDMDHENMFWYRQDPGLGLRLIYFSYDVKMKEKGDIPEGYSVSREKKERFSLILESASTNQTSMYLCASSSPGVYPYFGPGTRLTVT.

This chain uses TRBV4-3 with TRBJ1-3; D perhaps matches TRBD1 (5 bases). The length of the CDR3 is 14 residues. V was trimmed by 1 base and J by 4 bases, leaving 8 bases between them. CDR1 is LGHNA, CDR2 YSLEER, per germline. Here the CDR3 DNA reads TGCGCCAGCAGCCAAGTCAGGGCCGGAAACACCATATATTTT. Encoded protein: CASSQVRAGNTIYF.

This clonotype has a count of ten or more. The gene calls are TRBV5-1 and TRBJ2-5; 8 bases map to TRBD2. Trimming removed 1 base from V and 4 bases from J; junction bases left unmatched: 9. Germline V CDR1 and CDR2: SGHRS, YFSETQ. The length of the CDR3 is 16 residues. The CDR3 protein is CASSLMLAGGGETQYF. The CDR3 coding sequence is TGCGCCAGCAGCTTGATGTTGGCGGGAGGAGGAGAGACCCAGTACTTC.

This clonotype was picked up many times. The chain recombines TRBV10-3 with TRBJ2-1; D gene uncertain. The CDR3 sequence is 12 residues long. The V gene's germline CDR1 is ENHRY and CDR2 SYGVKD. V was cut by 7 bases and J by 5 bases, with 9 bases left in between. CDR3: CAINGLDNEQFF. CDR3 coding DNA: TGTGCCATCAATGGCCTAGACAATGAGCAGTTCTTC.

In its sample, this clonotype was seen a few times. Here the CDR3 reads CASSSAGESYNEQFF. The CDR3 region has the DNA TGTGCCAGCAGCTCAGCGGGAGAATCCTACAATGAGCAGTTCTTC. The chain links TRBV3-1 to TRBJ2-1, with 8 bases lining up with TRBD2. Germline V gene sequence: CDR1 LGHDT, CDR2 YNNKEL (reference sequence). The CDR3 runs to 15 residues. Losses at the gene ends were 5 bases for V and 1 base for J; bases not matched to a gene: 4.

This clonotype showed up many times. The chain carries TRBV7-9 and TRBJ2-5, with 11 bases matching TRBD1. The V and J ends lost 3 bases and 3 bases, in that order; junction bases with no gene match: 9. The CDR3 consists of 17 residues. Germline-derived CDR1 and CDR2 are SEHNR and FQNEAQ (reference sequence). CDR3 sequence (DNA): TGTGCCAGCAGCTTGTGGGACAGGGGGATTTTCGAAGAGACCCAGTACTTC. Translated, it gives CASSLWDRGIFEETQYF.

The chain couples TRBV19 to TRBJ2-3; D uncertain. The germline V and J ends were trimmed by 4 bases and 4 bases, with 9 bases remaining between them. The CDR3 contains 13 residues. The germline V gene encodes CDR1 LNHDA and CDR2 SQIVND (reference sequence). CDR3 coding DNA: TGTGCCAGTAGTAACCGGAGACCAGATACGCAGTATTTT. Amino acid sequence: CASSNRRPDTQYF.

This clonotype was found a few times. V usage is TRBV4-3 and J usage is TRBJ2-7; 7 positions agree with TRBD1. Trimming cost V 3 bases and J 0 bases; bases outside gene matches: 11. Germline loops: CDR1 LGHNA, CDR2 YSLEER. The CDR3 is made up of 17 amino acids. This CDR3 reads CASSQRFEGDSSYEQYF. CDR3 DNA: TGCGCCAGCAGCCAGCGCTTCGAAGGGGACAGCTCCTACGAGCAGTACTTC.

As concerns this clonotype: Its ends do not fully match the called genes, so a read error is possible. The gene calls are TRBV5-4 and TRBJ2-5; 7 bases fit TRBD2. Per germline, CDR1 SGHNT and CDR2 YYREEE (reference sequence). CDR3 size: 13 residues. The CDR3 region has the DNA TGTACCAGCAGCTTGGGAGGGGAAGAGACCCAGTACTTC. Residues: CTSSLGGEETQYF. The variable domain in full, completed from reference TRBV5-4 and TRBJ2-5, reads ETGVTQSPTHLIKTRGQQVTLRCSSQSGHNTVSWYQQALGQGPQFIFQYYREEENGRGNFPPRFSGLQFPNYSSELNVNALELDDSALYLCTSSLGGEETQYFGPGTRLLVL.

This clonotype was observed a few times. The V and J genes are TRBV20-1 and TRBJ1-1, with a tentative D call TRBD1 (6 bases). Germline values: CDR1 DFQATT, CDR2 SNEGSKA (reference sequence). The CDR3 has 12 amino acids. The CDR3 is CTRDILNTEAFF. The CDR3 DNA sequence: TGCACAAGGGACATACTGAACACTGAAGCTTTCTTT.

This clonotype was observed at least ten times. V and J are TRBV27 and TRBJ1-2; a weak D match, TRBD1 (6 bases). The germline CDR1 and CDR2 sequences are MNHEY and SMNVEV (reference sequence). The ends were cut back, 3 bases at V and 3 bases at J, with 11 bases in the middle. The CDR3 is made up of 14 amino acids. The CDR3 bases are TGTGCCAGCAGTTTCCTCACAGGGCACTATGGCTACACCTTC. This gives the protein CASSFLTGHYGYTF.

The rearrangement joins TRBV4-1 to TRBJ2-7; TRBD2 aligns across 11 bases. V was clipped by 1 base and J by 8 bases; unmatched bases: 10. Germline assignment: CDR1 MGHRA and CDR2 YSYEKL. This CDR3 has 16 amino acids. The CDR3: CASSQVAGGPRSQQYF. DNA for the CDR3: TGCGCCAGCAGCCAAGTAGCGGGAGGGCCCCGGTCTCAGCAGTACTTC.

This clonotype appeared many times. This chain connects TRBV20-1 to TRBJ2-1; TRBD2 matches at 9 bases. The CDR3 length is 15 residues. The V and J ends lost 0 bases and 6 bases, in that order; junction bases with no gene match: 6. The germline gives CDR1 DFQATT, CDR2 SNEGSKA (reference sequence). The CDR3 DNA follows: TGCAGTGCTAGAGATTTAGCGGGAGCCAGCAATGAGCAGTTCTTC. It codes for CSARDLAGASNEQFF.

The table lists this clonotype with many counts. This chain links TRBV30 with TRBJ2-7, with D possibly matching TRBD1 (6 bases). This CDR3 is built from 12 residues. Germline V CDR1 and CDR2: GTSNPN, SVGIG (reference sequence). With 4 bases removed from V and 5 bases from J, the gap between germline ends came to 12 bases. The CDR3 DNA sequence: TGTGCCTGGACAACAGGGTACCACGAGCAGTACTTC. This encodes CAWTTGYHEQYF.